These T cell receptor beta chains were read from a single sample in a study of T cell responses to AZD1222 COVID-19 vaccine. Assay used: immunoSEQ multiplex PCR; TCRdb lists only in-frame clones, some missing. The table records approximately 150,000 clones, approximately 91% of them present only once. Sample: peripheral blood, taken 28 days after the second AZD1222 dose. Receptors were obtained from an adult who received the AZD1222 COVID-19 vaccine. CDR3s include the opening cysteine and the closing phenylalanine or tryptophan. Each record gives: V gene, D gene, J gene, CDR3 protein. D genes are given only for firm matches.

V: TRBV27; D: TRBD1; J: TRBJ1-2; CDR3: CASSQRTGGISGYTF
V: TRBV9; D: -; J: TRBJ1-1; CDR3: CASSVEAQLNTEAFF
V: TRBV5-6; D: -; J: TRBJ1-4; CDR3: CASSDQSANEKLFF
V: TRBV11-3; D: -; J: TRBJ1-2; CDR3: CASSLDEFPGAHGYTF
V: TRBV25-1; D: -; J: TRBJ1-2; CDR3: CASSEYGDGGDLYGYTF
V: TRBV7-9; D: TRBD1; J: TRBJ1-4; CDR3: CASRNRGSNEKLFF
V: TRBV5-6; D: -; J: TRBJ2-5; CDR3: CASSLKAGLSQYF
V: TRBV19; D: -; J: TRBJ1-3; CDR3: CASSTLNSGNTIYF
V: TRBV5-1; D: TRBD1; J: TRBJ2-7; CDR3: CASSLETGSEQYF
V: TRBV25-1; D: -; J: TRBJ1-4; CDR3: CASSDRGALNEKLFF
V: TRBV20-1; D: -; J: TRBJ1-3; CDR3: CSASMGARRNTIYF
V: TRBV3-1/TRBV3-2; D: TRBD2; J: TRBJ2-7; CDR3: CASSQDPGGNTEQYF
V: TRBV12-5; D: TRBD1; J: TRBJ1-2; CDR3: CASGPGQHLYGYTF
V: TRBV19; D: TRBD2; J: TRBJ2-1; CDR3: CASKREEAYNEQFF
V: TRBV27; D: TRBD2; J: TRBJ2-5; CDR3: CASSLLGTSGGPQETQYF
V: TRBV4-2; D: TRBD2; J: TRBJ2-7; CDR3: CASSQEGGLGAVYEQYF
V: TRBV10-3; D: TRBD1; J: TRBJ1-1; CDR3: CAIRTDRELNTEAFF
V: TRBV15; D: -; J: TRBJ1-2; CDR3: CATSSRTGIITDGYTF
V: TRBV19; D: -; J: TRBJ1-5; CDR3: CASRQSSRPQHF
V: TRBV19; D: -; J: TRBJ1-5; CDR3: CASSIAEGLGNQPQHF